What follows is one TCR beta chain and its context. Noted time point: newly diagnosed GD, antithyroid drugs for less than 3 months. The TCR library was made from RNA that had been extracted from PBMCs in TRIzol. Assembly of TCR beta libraries relied on iRepertoire HTBI primers together with Arm-PCR of CDR3 regions. Each CDR3 protein gets one entry after TCRdb re-called the multiplex PCR reads with MiXCR. The sample contains 300,000 to 400,000 distinct CDR3 sequences, around 15% of which appear only once. This entry belongs to a study of regulatory T cells in long-lasting Graves disease. These same records also appear under a second study, on T cells in Graves' hyperthyroidism and ophthalmopathy.

The sequencing used peripheral blood mononuclear cells (PBMCs), collected at new diagnosis, from a patient treated with antithyroid drugs. The receptor was isolated from a middle-aged man with Graves disease.

The CDR3 reads CASTLGRGRNEQFF. The CDR3 DNA sequence: TGTGCCAGCACCCTGGGCAGGGGGAGGAATGAGCAGTTCTTC. V usage is TRBV2 and J usage is TRBJ2-1; a weak D match, TRBD1 (7 bases). The CDR3 loop spans 14 amino acids. Trimming stripped 7 bases from V and 7 bases from J, with 17 bases between. The germline gives CDR1 SNHLY, CDR2 FYNNEI.